The 11 T cell receptor beta chains presented below share a single source sample, sequenced in a study of preoperative IRX-2 immunotherapy in early breast cancer. Regarding treatment: preoperative locoregional IRX-2 cytokine immunotherapy. The protocol was immunoSEQ multiplex PCR, while the TCRdb copy is restricted to in-frame clones and leaves out a portion. This sample has about 7,700 clones, with over 75% found just once. This sample comprised tumor tissue, obtained after IRX-2 immunotherapy. The receptors were sampled from a human donor with breast cancer.

V and J are TRBV22-1 and TRBJ2-5; the DNA was not used to check the table's D call, TRBD2. TRBV22-1 is described as a pseudogene. The CDR3 contains 12 residues. This CDR3 is CASKGGPETQYF. CDR3 DNA: TGTGCCAGCAAGGGGGGGCCGGAGACCCAGTACTTC.

The rearrangement links TRBV11-3 to TRBJ2-5; perhaps TRBD2 as D (7 bases). This CDR3 has 14 residues. In germline, CDR1 is SGHNT, CDR2 YENEEA. V was trimmed by 5 bases and J by 5 bases, leaving 15 bases between them. The CDR3 reads CASSDRKGGETQYF. For the CDR3, the DNA is TGTGCCAGCAGCGACCGGAAGGGGGGGGAGACCCAGTACTTC.

The rearrangement joins TRBV30 to TRBJ2-1; D is unclear. Germline CDR1 reads GTSNPN; CDR2 reads SVGIG (reference sequence). This CDR3 has 12 residues. With 0 bases removed from V and 9 bases from J, the gap between germline ends came to 9 bases. This CDR3 reads CAWSVRVGEQFF. CDR3 in DNA: TGTGCCTGGAGTGTAAGGGTCGGTGAGCAGTTCTTC.

The chain carries TRBV5-1 and TRBJ2-1, with D unresolved. Trimming shortened V by 0 bases and J by 4 bases, and 11 bases separated the two germline ends. Germline assignment: CDR1 SGHRS and CDR2 YFSETQ. The CDR3 spans 15 residues. The CDR3 reads CASSLAGSPYNEQFF. The CDR3 DNA follows: TGCGCCAGCAGCTTGGCTGGATCCCCGTACAATGAGCAGTTCTTC.

The J gene is TRBJ2-1, the V gene TRBV7-4; 10 nucleotides match TRBD2. This CDR3 region has 17 residues. The ends lost 1 base at V and 5 bases at J; junction bases unmatched: 8. Germline V CDR1 and CDR2: SGHVT, SQSDAQ. CDR3 DNA: TGTGCCAGCAGCTTAGGTAGCGGGGGGCACCGAAACAATGAGCAGTTCTTC. As protein: CASSLGSGGHRNNEQFF.

The V gene is TRBV11-3, the J gene TRBJ2-5; a possible D gene is TRBD2 (6 bases). Per the germline V gene, CDR1 is SGHNT and CDR2 is YENEEA. The V end lost 4 bases, the J end lost 1 base, and 10 bases lay between the germline ends. The CDR3 is made up of 14 amino acids. The CDR3 DNA reads as TGTGCCAGCAGCTGGCCCGGGGGCCAAGAGACCCAGTACTTC. Protein product: CASSWPGGQETQYF.

The rearrangement joins TRBV6-8 to TRBJ2-7, with 13 bases matching TRBD2. Germline trimming cut 2 bases from V and 4 bases from J; bases unmatched to any gene: 5. The CDR3 covers 16 residues. The germline gives CDR1 MNHGY, CDR2 SAAAGT. The CDR3 here is CASSYIGTSGEYEQYF. CDR3 coding DNA: TGTGCCAGCAGTTACATAGGGACTAGCGGGGAATACGAGCAGTACTTC.

The rearrangement uses TRBV5-1 and TRBJ1-4, with 9 nucleotides matching TRBD1. Germline V gene sequence: CDR1 SGHRS, CDR2 YFSETQ. The CDR3 has 17 amino acids. With V trimmed by 4 bases and J by 1 base, 8 bases remained unmatched. CDR3 sequence (DNA): TGCGCCAGCAGCCAATCACCGGGACAGGGAACTAATGAAAAACTGTTTTTT. Translated: CASSQSPGQGTNEKLFF.

The gene calls are TRBV28 and TRBJ1-1; D is ambiguous. V lost 2 bases to trimming and J lost 3 bases, with 4 bases between them. Germline V gives CDR1 MDHEN, CDR2 SYDVKM. The CDR3 runs 12 residues. CDR3 coding DNA: TGTGCCAGCAGTTTAAAGTACACTGAAGCTTTCTTT. Protein: CASSLKYTEAFF.

By share of the sample, this clone is medium-sized (0.01 to 0.1%). The chain combines TRBV30 with TRBJ1-1; D might be TRBD1 (5 bases). The length of the CDR3 is 14 residues. The germline V and J ends were trimmed by 2 bases and 2 bases, with 12 bases remaining between them. Germline-derived CDR1 and CDR2 are GTSNPN and SVGIG (reference sequence). CDR3 DNA: TGTGCCTGGAGTCTGATGGGACTAAACACTGAAGCTTTCTTT. Amino acids: CAWSLMGLNTEAFF.

The V gene is TRBV6-8, the J gene TRBJ2-1; 9 bases line up with TRBD1. The V and J ends lost 6 bases and 4 bases, in that order; junction bases with no gene match: 13. In germline, CDR1 is MNHGY, CDR2 SAAAGT. The CDR3 totals 17 residues. The CDR3 loop reads CASRRIRGQGIYNEQFF. The CDR3 nucleotides are TGTGCCAGCAGACGTATAAGGGGACAGGGAATATACAATGAGCAGTTCTTC.